Each of the 15 T cell receptor beta chains below was sequenced from the same sample in a study of T cell changes during pregnancy in multiple sclerosis. This table comes from immunoSEQ multiplex PCR, and its TCRdb copy is limited to in-frame clones, with some not included. The sample contains 15,000 to 20,000 clones, more than 75% of which appear only once. The specimen was CD8+ T cells from peripheral blood mononuclear cells, collected after pregnancy. The source is a female donor with multiple sclerosis, enrolled in a pregnancy study.

Note on this clone: An end of the junction does not agree with germline; a read error may underlie this. V gene TRBV5-6 combines with J gene TRBJ2-7; 9 bases match TRBD1. From germline, CDR1 is SGHDT and CDR2 YYEEEE. The CDR3 covers 12 residues. The CDR3 DNA reads as TGTGCCAGCAGATTGGGACAGGGCGAGCAGTACTTC. Its translation: CASRLGQGEQYF.

V and J are TRBV11-3 and TRBJ2-1, with 7 positions matching TRBD1. CDR1 is SGHNT and CDR2 is YENEEA in the germline V gene. The V and J ends lost 4 bases and 2 bases, in that order; junction bases with no gene match: 2. The CDR3 is 14 residues long. Here the CDR3 reads CASSSGGAYNEQFF. Written as DNA, the CDR3 is TGTGCCAGCAGCTCAGGGGGAGCCTACAATGAGCAGTTCTTC. Looking up the rest from reference TRBV11-3 and TRBJ2-1 gives the full variable domain: EAGVVQSPRYKIIEKKQPVAFWCNPISGHNTLYWYLQNLGQGPELLIRYENEEAVDDSQLPKDRFSAERLKGVDSTLKIQPAELGDSAVYLCASSSGGAYNEQFFGPGTRLTVL.

This clone appeared a single time. The rearrangement joins TRBV4-1 to TRBJ1-4, with TRBD1 matching 8 bases. The length of the CDR3 is 15 residues. Germline-derived CDR1 and CDR2 are MGHRA and YSYEKL. Unmatched junction bases numbered 5, after V lost 4 bases and J lost 4 bases. The CDR3 here is CASSLRQGNNEKLFF. The CDR3 nucleotides read TGCGCCAGCAGCCTAAGACAGGGGAATAATGAAAAACTGTTTTTT.

The rearrangement uses TRBV4-3 and TRBJ2-1; D is undetermined. Trimming stripped 0 bases from V and 9 bases from J, with 15 bases between. There are 15 residues in the CDR3. The germline V gene encodes CDR1 LGHNA and CDR2 YSLEER. The CDR3 DNA sequence: TGCGCCAGCAGCCAAGATTGGCCTAGAAGTTCTGAGCAGTTCTTC. Its translation is CASSQDWPRSSEQFF.

The rearrangement uses TRBV5-6 and TRBJ2-7; perhaps TRBD2 as D (6 bases). Germline CDR1 SGHDT, CDR2 YYEEEE. The CDR3 runs to 15 residues. V was pared by 3 bases and J by 2 bases, with 15 bases between. CDR3 bases: TGTGCCAGCAGCTCGTGGGGGGACGGGACCTACGAGCAGTACTTC. It translates to CASSSWGDGTYEQYF.

The V gene is TRBV5-1, the J gene TRBJ2-1; D is undetermined. The germline gives CDR1 SGHRS, CDR2 YFSETQ. The CDR3 totals 14 residues. V was pared by 2 bases and J by 7 bases, with 13 bases between. The DNA of the CDR3 is TGCGCCAGCAGCTTAGACTCGAGGCAAAATGAGCAGTTCTTC. It specifies CASSLDSRQNEQFF.

CDR3 nucleotide sequence: TGCAGTGCTCGGGCGAGGGATGAAGCTTTCTTT. It specifies CSARARDEAFF. The chain joins TRBV20-1 to TRBJ1-1, with D unclear. Germline CDR1 and CDR2: DFQATT and SNEGSKA (reference sequence). This CDR3 is built from 11 residues. Trimming took off 5 bases at V and 7 bases at J, with 11 bases between the two ends.

This chain connects TRBV4-1 to TRBJ2-1; 7 bases align to TRBD2. Germline V gene lookup returns CDR1 MGHRA and CDR2 YSYEKL. V lost 0 bases to trimming and J lost 10 bases; unmatched junction nucleotides: 9. This CDR3 spans 15 amino acids. This CDR3 reads CASSQETSYSREQFF. CDR3 DNA sequence: TGCGCCAGCAGCCAAGAGACTAGCTATTCACGGGAGCAGTTCTTC.

The rearrangement links TRBV6-6 to TRBJ1-5; maybe TRBD1 (6 bases). Between the trimmed V and J ends, which lost 7 bases and 6 bases, there was a span of 13 bases. Germline V CDR1 and CDR2: MNHNY, SVGAGI (reference sequence). This CDR3 region has 13 residues. CDR3 amino acids: CASNTGMGQPQHF. The DNA for the CDR3 is TGTGCCAGCAATACAGGGATGGGTCAGCCCCAGCATTTT.

The genes are TRBV27 and TRBJ1-5, with D possibly TRBD1 on 6 matching bases. Germline CDR1 and CDR2: MNHEY and SMNVEV (reference sequence). V lost 6 bases, J lost 7 bases, and 16 bases lay in between. The CDR3 runs to 14 residues. CDR3 coding DNA: TGTGCCAGCAGCCATCAACAGGGAACGCAGCCCCAGCATTTT. Its protein is CASSHQQGTQPQHF.

The rearrangement joins TRBV27 to TRBJ2-3; D possibly corresponds to TRBD2 (5 bases). This CDR3 comprises 14 residues. Germline CDR1 MNHEY, CDR2 SMNVEV (reference sequence). Trimming cost V 2 bases and J 2 bases, with 8 bases left between them. The CDR3 reads CASSLISDTDTQYF. DNA of the CDR3: TGTGCCAGCAGTTTAATTAGCGACACAGATACGCAGTATTTT.

J is TRBJ2-7 and V is TRBV18; TRBD2 matches at 13 bases. This CDR3 is built from 18 residues. Germline CDR1 reads KGHSH; CDR2 reads LQKENI. The junction had 15 bases not matched to a gene; V was cut back by 3 bases and J by 7 bases. The CDR3 is CASSPRTSGSGLRSEQYF. Written as DNA, the CDR3 is TGTGCCAGCTCACCCAGGACTAGCGGGAGCGGACTAAGATCTGAGCAGTACTTC. The full variable domain, rest sourced from reference TRBV18 and TRBJ2-7, is NAGVMQNPRHLVRRRGQEARLRCSPMKGHSHVYWYRQLPEEGLKFMVYLQKENIIDESGMPKERFSAEFPKEGPSILRIQQVVRGDSAAYFCASSPRTSGSGLRSEQYFGPGTRLTVT.

The V call is TRBV11-3, the J call TRBJ1-5; a possible D gene is TRBD1 (6 bases). V was trimmed by 2 bases and J by 3 bases, leaving 8 bases between them. CDR1 SGHNT and CDR2 YENEEA come from the germline V gene. The CDR3 has 14 amino acids. The CDR3 protein is CASSLSGDNQPQHF. DNA of the CDR3: TGTGCCAGCAGCTTATCAGGGGACAATCAGCCCCAGCATTTT.

This clone appeared a few times. The V and J genes are TRBV6-4 and TRBJ2-3; 11 nucleotides match TRBD1. With 2 bases clipped from V and 3 bases from J, the junction kept 7 bases outside the gene matches. The germline gives CDR1 MRHNA, CDR2 SNTAGT. The CDR3 sequence is 17 residues long. The DNA for the CDR3 is TGTGCCAGCAGTGACCTGCCCGGACAGGGGGCTACAGATACGCAGTATTTT. This translates into CASSDLPGQGATDTQYF.

V and J are TRBV30 and TRBJ1-4, with TRBD1 matching 9 bases. The germline gives CDR1 GTSNPN, CDR2 SVGIG (reference sequence). V was clipped by 5 bases and J by 3 bases; unmatched bases: 10. The CDR3 runs 16 residues. As DNA, the CDR3 is TGTGCCTGGGGCACAGGGGGCGCGTTGGCTAATGAAAAACTGTTTTTT. This codes for CAWGTGGALANEKLFF.